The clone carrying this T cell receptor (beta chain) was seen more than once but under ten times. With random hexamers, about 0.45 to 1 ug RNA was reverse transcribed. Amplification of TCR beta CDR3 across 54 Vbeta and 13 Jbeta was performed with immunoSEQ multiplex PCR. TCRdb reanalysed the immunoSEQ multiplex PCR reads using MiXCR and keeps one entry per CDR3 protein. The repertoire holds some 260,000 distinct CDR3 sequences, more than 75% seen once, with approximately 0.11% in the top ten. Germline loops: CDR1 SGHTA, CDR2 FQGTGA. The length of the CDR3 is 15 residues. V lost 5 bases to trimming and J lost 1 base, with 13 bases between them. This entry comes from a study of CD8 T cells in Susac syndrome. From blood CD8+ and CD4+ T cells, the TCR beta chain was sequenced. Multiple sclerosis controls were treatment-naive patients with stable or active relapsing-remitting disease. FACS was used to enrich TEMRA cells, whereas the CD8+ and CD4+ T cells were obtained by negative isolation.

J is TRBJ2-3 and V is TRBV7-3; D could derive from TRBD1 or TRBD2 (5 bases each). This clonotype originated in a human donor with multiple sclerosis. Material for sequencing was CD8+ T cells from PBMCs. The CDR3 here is CASSPGVGGTDTQYF. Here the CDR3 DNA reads TGTGCCAGCAGCCCCGGGGTGGGGGGCACAGATACGCAGTATTTT.